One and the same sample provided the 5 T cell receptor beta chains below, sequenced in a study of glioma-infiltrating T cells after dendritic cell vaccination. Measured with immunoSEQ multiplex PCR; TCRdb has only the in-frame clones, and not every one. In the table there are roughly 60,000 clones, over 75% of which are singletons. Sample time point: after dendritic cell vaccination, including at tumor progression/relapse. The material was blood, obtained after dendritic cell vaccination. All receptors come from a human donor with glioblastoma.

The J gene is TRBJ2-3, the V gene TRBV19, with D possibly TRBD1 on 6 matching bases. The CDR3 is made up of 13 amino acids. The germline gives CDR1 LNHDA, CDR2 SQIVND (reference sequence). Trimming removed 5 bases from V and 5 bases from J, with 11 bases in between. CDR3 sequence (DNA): TGTGCCAGTAGTCCAGGGACACTAGATACGCAGTATTTT. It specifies CASSPGTLDTQYF.

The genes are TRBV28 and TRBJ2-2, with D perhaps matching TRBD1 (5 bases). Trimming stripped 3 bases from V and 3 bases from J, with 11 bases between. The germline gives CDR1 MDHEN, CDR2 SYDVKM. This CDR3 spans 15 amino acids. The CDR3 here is CASSFNRHYTGELFF. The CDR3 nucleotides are TGTGCCAGCAGTTTCAACAGGCATTACACCGGGGAGCTGTTTTTT. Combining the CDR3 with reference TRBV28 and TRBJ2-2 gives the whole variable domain DVKVTQSSRYLVKRTGEKVFLECVQDMDHENMFWYRQDPGLGLRLIYFSYDVKMKEKGDIPEGYSVSREKKERFSLILESASTNQTSMYLCASSFNRHYTGELFFGEGSRLTVL.

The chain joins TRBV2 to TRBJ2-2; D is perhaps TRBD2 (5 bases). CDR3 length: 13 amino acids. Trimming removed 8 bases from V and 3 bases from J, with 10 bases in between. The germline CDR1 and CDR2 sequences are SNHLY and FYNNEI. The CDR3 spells CASGRTYTGELFF. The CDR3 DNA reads TGTGCCAGCGGTAGGACTTACACCGGGGAGCTGTTTTTT.

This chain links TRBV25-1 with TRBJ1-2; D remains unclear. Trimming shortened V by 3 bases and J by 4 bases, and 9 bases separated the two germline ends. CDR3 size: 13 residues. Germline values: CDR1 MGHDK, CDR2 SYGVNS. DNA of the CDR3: TGTGCCAGCAGTGATCCCTCGGTCTATGGCTACACCTTC. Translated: CASSDPSVYGYTF.

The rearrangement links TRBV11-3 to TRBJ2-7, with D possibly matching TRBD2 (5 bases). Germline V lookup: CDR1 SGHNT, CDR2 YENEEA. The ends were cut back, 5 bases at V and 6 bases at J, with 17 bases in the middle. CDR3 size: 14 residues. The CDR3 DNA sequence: TGTGCCAGCAGCCCCGGGTCCGTTGGAGGCGAGCAGTACTTC. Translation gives CASSPGSVGGEQYF.